This TCR beta chain was captured by sequencing in a study of regulatory T cells in long-lasting Graves disease. Findings of the study overall: Between persistent patients, roughly 2,600 public clonotypes were shared, exceeding the roughly 1,000 shared between new patients. Results may be inaccurate due to the small sample size.

There are many counts of this clonotype. Its antigen is as yet unknown. Germline V lookup: CDR1 LGHDT, CDR2 YNNKEL (reference sequence). V was pared by 3 bases and J by 7 bases, with 5 bases of the junction left unmatched. The CDR3 runs 16 residues. Time point in this sample: newly diagnosed GD, antithyroid drugs for less than 3 months. Making the TCR library involved RNA that had been extracted from PBMCs. The patients were drawn from one endocrinology department in Xi'an, China. To make TCR beta libraries, researchers used iRepertoire HTBI primers and Arm-PCR of CDR3 regions. TCRdb recomputed calls from the multiplex PCR reads with MiXCR, one row per CDR3 protein. The sample carries hundreds of thousands of distinct CDR3 sequences, about 15% recorded once. These data were likewise used in another study, on T cells in Graves' hyperthyroidism and ophthalmopathy.

The chain recombines TRBV3-1 with TRBJ2-1, with 14 bases that match TRBD2. The TCR sequence derives from a woman aged 25 to 39 with Graves disease. The specimen was peripheral blood mononuclear cells (PBMCs), collected at new diagnosis, from a patient treated with antithyroid drugs. The CDR3 region has the DNA TGTGCCAGCAGCCATGCGGGACTAGCGGGAGAGAATGAGCAGTTCTTC. This translates into CASSHAGLAGENEQFF.